This T cell receptor beta chain was retrieved from a study of cytomegalovirus exposure and HLA in healthy donors. General study results and limits: In an earlier analysis, about 87% or about 30%: the productive usage of most TCR beta V segments.

The germline V and J ends were trimmed by 5 bases and 0 bases, with 11 bases remaining between them. Germline assignment: CDR1 MDHEN and CDR2 SYDVKM. The CDR3 covers 15 residues. As regards this clone: Antigen: not known.

Primers: 60 Vbeta forward and 13 Jbeta reverse. TCRdb's copy holds only in-frame clones and misses some; the assay was immunoSEQ multiplex PCR. Its table records around 31,000 clones. V is TRBV28 and J is TRBJ1-5, with D unresolved. The sequenced sample was PBMCs. The sequence was collected from a man aged 25 to 45 in good health and CMV-seronegative. This CDR3 is CASSPSIYSNQPQHF. CDR3 DNA sequence: TGTGCCAGCAGTCCAAGCATCTATAGCAATCAGCCCCAGCATTTT.